These 28 T cell receptor beta chains were sequenced from one sample in a study of blood T cell repertoires in COVID-19 (dated by TCRdb to 2019 to 2021). Libraries were built with the immunoSEQ multiplex PCR assay. TCRdb's version of the immuneACCESS table is confined to in-frame rearrangements and falls short of the full clone set. An unresolved V gene accounts for under half of the shortfall where checked; the remainder is of unknown origin. The sample yields more than 70,000 clones; 90% were counted once. Less than 6.5% of the sample belongs to the ten largest clones. Material: peripheral blood. Source of these receptors: a woman aged 18-29 years with acute or convalescent COVID-19.

This rearrangement joins TRBV10-1 to TRBJ2-5; 14 nucleotides line up with TRBD2. J was trimmed by 5 bases and V by 6 bases; bases with no gene match: 8. This CDR3 has 16 amino acids. CDR1 is WNHNN, CDR2 SYGVQD, per germline (reference sequence). The CDR3 is CASSDGTSGSGETQYF. The CDR3 DNA reads TGCGCCAGCAGCGACGGGACTAGCGGGAGCGGGGAGACCCAGTACTTC.

This sequence joins TRBV28 and TRBJ2-7; TRBD1 might be the D (5 bases). CDR1 is MDHEN, CDR2 SYDVKM, per germline. V was pared by 1 base and J by 3 bases, with 10 bases between. CDR3 length: 14 amino acids. The CDR3 spells CASSLSQGYYEQYF. The DNA for the CDR3 is TGTGCCAGCAGTTTATCCCAGGGATACTACGAGCAGTACTTC. Looking up the rest from reference TRBV28 and TRBJ2-7 gives the full variable domain: DVKVTQSSRYLVKRTGEKVFLECVQDMDHENMFWYRQDPGLGLRLIYFSYDVKMKEKGDIPEGYSVSREKKERFSLILESASTNQTSMYLCASSLSQGYYEQYFGPGTRLTVT.

The V call is TRBV19, the J call TRBJ2-1; 7 bases are shared with TRBD1. Germline lookup yields CDR1 LNHDA and CDR2 SQIVND (reference sequence). Trimming removed 4 bases from V and 6 bases from J; junction bases left unmatched: 12. The length of the CDR3 is 16 residues. CDR3 bases: TGTGCCAGTAGTAATCCTCGACAGGGTAATGGCAATGAGCAGTTCTTC. Amino acids: CASSNPRQGNGNEQFF. Complete variable domain (other parts from reference TRBV19 and TRBJ2-1): DGGITQSPKYLFRKEGQNVTLSCEQNLNHDAMYWYRQDPGQGLRLIYYSQIVNDFQKGDIAEGYSVSREKKESFPLTVTSAQKNPTAFYLCASSNPRQGNGNEQFFGPGTRLTVL.

The chain couples TRBV10-2 to TRBJ2-2; D is ambiguous. The V and J ends lost 6 bases and 7 bases respectively, with 9 bases between them. Germline V gene lookup returns CDR1 WSHSY and CDR2 SAAADI. CDR3 size: 12 residues. The CDR3 DNA reads as TGCGCCAGCAGCAGACCGGGCGGGGAGCTGTTTTTT. Translation: CASSRPGGELFF.

This clone was seen just once. The chain has TRBV7-8 and TRBJ2-7; TRBD2 matches at 11 bases. V trimming: 6 bases; J trimming: 1 base; junction bases outside the gene matches: 5. Germline CDR1 is SGHVS and CDR2 is FQNEAQ. The CDR3 sequence is 15 residues long. CDR3 nucleotide sequence: TGTGCCAGCAGTCCCGGGACTAGCGGATCCTACGAGCAGTACTTC. It codes for CASSPGTSGSYEQYF.

The rearrangement joins TRBV6-5 to TRBJ2-2; 12 bases agree with TRBD1. Trimming cost V 6 bases and J 7 bases; bases outside gene matches: 6. This CDR3 comprises 15 residues. Germline V gene sequence: CDR1 MNHEY, CDR2 SVGAGI. The CDR3 DNA reads TGTGCCAGCAGGTCCGGGACAGGGGGCATCGGGGAGCTGTTTTTT. Its protein is CASRSGTGGIGELFF.

The chain couples TRBV19 to TRBJ2-4; possible D gene TRBD1, 6 bases. The CDR3 is made up of 13 amino acids. Germline V gives CDR1 LNHDA, CDR2 SQIVND (reference sequence). Trimming removed 3 bases at V and 6 bases at J, with 9 bases between. The CDR3 protein is CASSIGTTNIQYF. DNA for the CDR3: TGTGCCAGTAGTATCGGGACAACAAACATTCAGTACTTC.

This chain uses TRBV6-1 with TRBJ2-3; TRBD2 aligns across 11 bases. The germline V gene has CDR1 MNHNS and CDR2 SASEGT. Trimming removed 4 bases from V and 4 bases from J; junction bases left unmatched: 10. The CDR3 is made up of 17 amino acids. CDR3 loop: CASSGGRTSGGADTQYF. The CDR3 bases are TGTGCCAGCAGTGGGGGGAGAACTAGCGGGGGAGCAGATACGCAGTATTTT.

The chain joins TRBV7-2 to TRBJ2-7, with TRBD2 matching over 15 bases. V lost 1 base to trimming and J lost 4 bases; unmatched junction nucleotides: 2. Germline assignment: CDR1 SGHTA and CDR2 FQGNSA. CDR3 length: 16 amino acids. The CDR3: CASSLGTSGGVYEQYF. CDR3 DNA sequence: TGTGCCAGCAGCTTAGGGACTAGCGGGGGGGTATACGAGCAGTACTTC.

V gene TRBV4-1 combines with J gene TRBJ2-7, with 7 bases identical to TRBD1. V shed 0 bases and J 2 bases; nucleotides not matched to a gene: 7. The CDR3 length is 16 residues. The germline V gene encodes CDR1 MGHRA and CDR2 YSYEKL. The CDR3 DNA reads TGCGCCAGCAGCCAAGAAGCCGGGACAGCCACCTACGAGCAGTACTTC. Amino acids: CASSQEAGTATYEQYF.

The V and J genes are TRBV7-8 and TRBJ2-7; no reliable D call. Germline loops: CDR1 SGHVS, CDR2 FQNEAQ. V lost 1 base and J lost 4, with 5 bases in between. The CDR3 has 12 residues. CDR3 sequence reads: CASSLETYEQYF. CDR3 coding DNA: TGTGCCAGCAGCTTAGAGACATACGAGCAGTACTTC.

The CDR3 protein is CASSNSGTRHLSGNTIYF. Written as DNA, the CDR3 is TGTGCCAGTAGCAATTCCGGGACACGCCACCTCTCTGGAAACACCATATATTTT. This chain links TRBV19 with TRBJ1-3; D perhaps matches TRBD1 (6 bases). CDR1 is LNHDA and CDR2 is SQIVND in the germline V gene (reference sequence). The V and J ends lost 6 bases and 0 bases respectively, with 21 bases between them. There are 18 residues in the CDR3.

The chain couples TRBV4-1 to TRBJ2-7; 9 bases map to TRBD2. CDR3 length: 15 amino acids. Per the germline V gene, CDR1 is MGHRA and CDR2 is YSYEKL. The V gene end was trimmed by 0 bases and the J gene end by 4 bases; junction bases not matched to a gene: 4. Written as DNA, the CDR3 is TGCGCCAGCAGCCAAGAGACTAGCGGACTATACGAGCAGTACTTC. It specifies CASSQETSGLYEQYF.

The chain carries TRBV5-1 and TRBJ1-1, with D tentatively TRBD1 (5 bases). V was trimmed by 5 bases and J by 0 bases, leaving 23 bases between them. There are 18 residues in the CDR3. From germline, CDR1 is SGHRS and CDR2 YFSETQ. CDR3 sequence reads: CASRGGPQGTSVNTEAFF. In DNA, the CDR3 is TGCGCCAGCAGGGGAGGTCCGCAGGGAACCTCGGTGAACACTGAAGCTTTCTTT.

The CDR3 sequence is CASSLWGLAGDTGELFF. As DNA, the CDR3 is TGCGCCAGCAGCTTGTGGGGACTAGCGGGAGACACCGGGGAGCTGTTTTTT. The chain joins TRBV5-1 to TRBJ2-2, with 14 bases that match TRBD2. V shed 1 base, J shed 3 bases, and the junction held 2 bases outside the gene matches. The CDR3 is 17 amino acids. CDR1 is SGHRS and CDR2 is YFSETQ in the germline V gene.

The chain links TRBV19 to TRBJ2-3, with a possible D match to TRBD2 (5 bases). The germline gives CDR1 LNHDA, CDR2 SQIVND (reference sequence). Trimming stripped 5 bases from V and 4 bases from J, with 16 bases between. The CDR3 sequence is 15 residues long. The CDR3 region is CASSPSKGVADTQYF. CDR3 nucleotide sequence: TGTGCCAGTAGTCCCTCCAAGGGAGTGGCAGATACGCAGTATTTT.

The V call is TRBV6-5, the J call TRBJ1-1; no firm D call. Germline values: CDR1 MNHEY, CDR2 SVGAGI. This CDR3 spans 14 amino acids. Trimming took off 2 bases at V and 1 base at J, with 8 bases between the two ends. CDR3 in amino acids: CASSYHPKNTEAFF. The CDR3 DNA sequence: TGTGCCAGCAGTTACCATCCAAAGAACACTGAAGCTTTCTTT.

The rearrangement joins TRBV19 to TRBJ1-1; tentative D call: TRBD1 (6 bases). Deletions cut 3 bases from V and 4 bases from J, with 12 bases between. The CDR3 totals 14 residues. CDR1 is LNHDA, CDR2 SQIVND, per germline (reference sequence). The CDR3 DNA follows: TGTGCCAGTAGTATTAACAGGGAAGGCACTGAAGCTTTCTTT. Its translation is CASSINREGTEAFF.

A word on this clone: This sample includes further DNA sequences coding for the same CDR3. The chain links TRBV11-2 to TRBJ1-2; D is undetermined. Trimming removed 0 bases at V and 2 bases at J, with 4 bases between. CDR1 SGHAT and CDR2 FQNNGV come from the germline V gene. CDR3 length: 13 amino acids. For the CDR3, the DNA is TGTGCCAGCAGCTTAGACAGAAACTATGGCTACACCTTC. This encodes CASSLDRNYGYTF. Based on the CDR3 plus reference TRBV11-2 and TRBJ1-2, the full variable domain is EAGVAQSPRYKIIEKRQSVAFWCNPISGHATLYWYQQILGQGPKLLIQFQNNGVVDDSQLPKDRFSAERLKGVDSTLKIQPAKLEDSAVYLCASSLDRNYGYTFGSGTRLTVV.

This chain connects TRBV28 to TRBJ1-6; maybe TRBD1 (5 bases). CDR1 is MDHEN, CDR2 SYDVKM, per germline. With 1 base removed from V and 2 bases from J, the gap between germline ends came to 12 bases. The CDR3 extends over 17 amino acids. CDR3 loop: CASSLSSGGTYNSPLHF. The CDR3 nucleotides are TGTGCCAGCAGTTTATCATCGGGGGGGACCTATAATTCACCCCTCCACTTT.

The chain has TRBV19 and TRBJ1-2; 8 positions agree with TRBD1. The CDR3 consists of 15 residues. J gave up 1 base and V 4 bases, and 5 bases lay outside the gene matches. Germline CDR1 LNHDA, CDR2 SQIVND (reference sequence). CDR3 in amino acids: CASSTTGQGNYGYTF. CDR3 in DNA: TGTGCCAGTAGTACAACCGGACAGGGTAACTATGGCTACACCTTC.

The chain recombines TRBV4-1 with TRBJ2-2; D is unresolved. Per the germline V gene, CDR1 is MGHRA and CDR2 is YSYEKL. Trimming took off 4 bases at V and 1 base at J, with 13 bases between the two ends. The CDR3 spans 16 residues. The DNA of the CDR3 is TGCGCCAGCAGCCTGTCAGGTAGTTGGAACACCGGGGAGCTGTTTTTT. Amino acids: CASSLSGSWNTGELFF.

The chain combines TRBV25-1 with TRBJ2-3; possible D gene TRBD1, 5 bases. The ends were cut back, 10 bases at V and 1 base at J, with 12 bases in the middle. This CDR3 comprises 13 residues. Per germline, CDR1 MGHDK and CDR2 SYGVNS. In nucleotides, the CDR3 is TGTGCCACCTCTGACAGTGGCACAGATACGCAGTATTTT. Translating it yields CATSDSGTDTQYF.

The chain links TRBV5-5 to TRBJ2-7; 8 positions match TRBD1. CDR3 length equals 17 residues. Germline assignment: CDR1 SGHKS and CDR2 YYEKEE (reference sequence). Germline trimming cut 4 bases from V and 3 bases from J; bases unmatched to any gene: 15. The CDR3 nucleotides read TGTGCCAGCAGCCACGGACAGGGTGAGCGGGTTGGCTACGAGCAGTACTTC. This translates into CASSHGQGERVGYEQYF.

The V gene is TRBV2, the J gene TRBJ2-7, with TRBD2 matching 7 bases. Per germline, CDR1 SNHLY and CDR2 FYNNEI. Losses at the gene ends were 2 bases for V and 3 bases for J; bases not matched to a gene: 13. This CDR3 spans 17 amino acids. The CDR3 nucleotides are TGTGCCAGCAGTGAAATAGCGGGCGGCCTAAATCTCTACGAGCAGTACTTC. Translation: CASSEIAGGLNLYEQYF.

This rearrangement joins TRBV2 to TRBJ2-7; 10 bases match TRBD1. Trimming took 7 bases from V and 2 from J; bases not matched to a gene: 5. The CDR3 loop spans 14 amino acids. Germline V gene lookup returns CDR1 SNHLY and CDR2 FYNNEI. The DNA for the CDR3 is TGTGCCAGCACCGGACAGGGGGAAACCTACGAGCAGTACTTC. Its protein product is CASTGQGETYEQYF.

The CDR3 sequence: CASSWYRGSTEAFF. The CDR3 DNA follows: TGCGCCAGCAGCTGGTACAGGGGTTCCACTGAAGCTTTCTTT. The chain has TRBV5-1 and TRBJ1-1; TRBD1 agrees at 7 bases. Germline V CDR1 and CDR2: SGHRS, YFSETQ. The J segment lost 4 bases and the V segment lost 3 bases, leaving 6 bases of the junction unmatched. This CDR3 contains 14 residues.

V gene TRBV5-4 combines with J gene TRBJ1-1; maybe TRBD1 (5 bases). Per the germline V gene, CDR1 is SGHNT and CDR2 is YYREEE (reference sequence). V lost 1 base and J 8 bases, leaving 15 bases between the germline ends. This CDR3 comprises 14 residues. CDR3 sequence (DNA): TGTGCCAGCAGCTTGTGGGGGGGGAAATCCGAAGCTTTCTTT. Amino acids: CASSLWGGKSEAFF.